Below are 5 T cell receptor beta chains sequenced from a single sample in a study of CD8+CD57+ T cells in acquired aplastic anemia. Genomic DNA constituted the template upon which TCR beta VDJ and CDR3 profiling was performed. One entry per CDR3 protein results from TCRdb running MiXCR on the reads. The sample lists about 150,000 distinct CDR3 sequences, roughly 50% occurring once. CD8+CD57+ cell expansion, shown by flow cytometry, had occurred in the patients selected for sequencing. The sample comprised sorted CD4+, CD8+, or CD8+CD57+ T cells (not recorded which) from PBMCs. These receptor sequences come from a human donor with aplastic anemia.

CDR3 region: CASSYWTGYYEQYF. In DNA form, the CDR3 reads TGTGCCAGCAGCTACTGGACAGGGTACTACGAGCAGTACTTC. This chain links TRBV7-6 with TRBJ2-7, with TRBD1 matching 8 bases. Germline CDR1 reads SGHVS; CDR2 reads FNYEAQ. This CDR3 is 14 amino acids long. The trim removed 4 bases at V and 3 bases at J, leaving 5 bases unmatched.

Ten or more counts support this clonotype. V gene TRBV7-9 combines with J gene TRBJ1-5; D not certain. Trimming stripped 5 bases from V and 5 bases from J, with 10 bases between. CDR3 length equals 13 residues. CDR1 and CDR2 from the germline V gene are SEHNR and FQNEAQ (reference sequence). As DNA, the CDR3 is TGTGCCAGCAGCAAGAGGAAGGATCAGCCCCAGCATTTT. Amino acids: CASSKRKDQPQHF.

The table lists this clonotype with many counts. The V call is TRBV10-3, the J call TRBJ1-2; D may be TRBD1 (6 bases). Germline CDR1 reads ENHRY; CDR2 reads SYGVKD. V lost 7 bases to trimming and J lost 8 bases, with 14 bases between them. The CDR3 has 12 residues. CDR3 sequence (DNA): TGTGCCATCAAACCCGGGGGGGGCGGCTACACCTTC. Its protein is CAIKPGGGGYTF.

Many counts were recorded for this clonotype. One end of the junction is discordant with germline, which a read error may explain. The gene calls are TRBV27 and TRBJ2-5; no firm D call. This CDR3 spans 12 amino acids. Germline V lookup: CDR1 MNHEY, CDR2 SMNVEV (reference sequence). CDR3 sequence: CASSLAQGTQYF. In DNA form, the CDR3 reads TGTGCCAGCAGTTTAGCCCAAGGGACCCAGTACTTC.

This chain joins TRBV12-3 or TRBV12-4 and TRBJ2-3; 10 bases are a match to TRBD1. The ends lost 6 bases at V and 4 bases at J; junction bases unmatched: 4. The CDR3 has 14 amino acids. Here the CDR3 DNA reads TGTGCCAGCAGGGGACAGGGGACGGCAGATACGCAGTATTTT. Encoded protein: CASRGQGTADTQYF.